These 8 T cell receptor beta chains originate from one sample sequenced in a study of T cells expressing NK-cell markers. TCRdb re-called the 5' RACE reads and shows each CDR3 protein once, DNA omitted. This sample's table has about 160,000 distinct CDR3 sequences. Sequencing input: blood T cells: a sorted CD56 or NKG2C T cell subset, CD4+ or CD8+ T cells, or bulk PBMC T cells (not recorded which). The origin of the receptors is a woman aged 18-70 years in good health.

The V and J genes are TRBV5-1 and TRBJ2-3. The CDR3 length is 12 residues. CDR1 is SGHRS and CDR2 is YFSETQ in the germline V gene. This CDR3 is CASSPNTDTQYF.

The chain has TRBV20-1 and TRBJ2-1. Germline loops: CDR1 DFQATT, CDR2 SNEGSKA (reference sequence). This CDR3 is 16 amino acids long. The CDR3 sequence: CSARDWGPSSYNEQFF.

The chain uses TRBV5-1 and TRBJ2-7; the D gene TCRdb calls, TRBD1, cannot be checked with no DNA. The CDR3 sequence is 14 residues long. Per germline, CDR1 SGHRS and CDR2 YFSETQ. The CDR3 loop is CASSLGGQSYEQYF.

J is TRBJ2-1 and V is TRBV7-2; the TCRdb call, TRBD1, lacks DNA for checking. Germline V CDR1 and CDR2: SGHTA, FQGNSA. The CDR3 consists of 14 residues. CDR3 protein: CASIRQGAFGEQFF.

The chain has TRBV20-1 and TRBJ2-2; as DNA is missing, the TRBD2 call by TCRdb cannot be tested. This CDR3 spans 14 amino acids. Germline V gives CDR1 DFQATT, CDR2 SNEGSKA (reference sequence). CDR3 region: CSARGGGGTGELFF.

The rearrangement links TRBV30 to TRBJ2-1; TCRdb selects TRBD2, and the lack of DNA leaves this call unchecked. CDR1 and CDR2 from the germline V gene are GTSNPN and SVGIG (reference sequence). The CDR3 has 13 residues. The CDR3: CAWSLISGGAEFF.

The V gene is TRBV29-1, the J gene TRBJ2-1; TCRdb's assignment of TRBD1 cannot be checked, as there is no DNA. This CDR3 has 12 residues. Germline CDR1 reads SQVTM; CDR2 reads ANQGSEA. This CDR3 reads CSVLGGGNEQFF.

The J gene is TRBJ2-2, the V gene TRBV12-3 or TRBV12-4; lacking DNA, the TRBD1 call made by TCRdb goes unchecked. The CDR3 spans 15 residues. The CDR3 reads CASSPGGPQVGELFF.